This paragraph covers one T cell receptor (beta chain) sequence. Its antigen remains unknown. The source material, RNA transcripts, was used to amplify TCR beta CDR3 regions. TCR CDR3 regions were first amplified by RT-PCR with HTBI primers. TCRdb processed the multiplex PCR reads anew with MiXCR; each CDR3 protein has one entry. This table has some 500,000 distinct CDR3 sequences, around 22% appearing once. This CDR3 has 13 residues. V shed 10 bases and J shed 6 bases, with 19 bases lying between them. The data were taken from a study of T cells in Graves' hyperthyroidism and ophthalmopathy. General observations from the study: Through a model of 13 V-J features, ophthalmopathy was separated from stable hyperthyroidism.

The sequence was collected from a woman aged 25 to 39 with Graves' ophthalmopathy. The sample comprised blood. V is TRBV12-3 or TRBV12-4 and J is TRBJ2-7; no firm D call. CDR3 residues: CATKEFAGGEQYF. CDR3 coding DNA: TGTGCCACGAAGGAGTTCGCCGGCGGCGAGCAGTACTTC.